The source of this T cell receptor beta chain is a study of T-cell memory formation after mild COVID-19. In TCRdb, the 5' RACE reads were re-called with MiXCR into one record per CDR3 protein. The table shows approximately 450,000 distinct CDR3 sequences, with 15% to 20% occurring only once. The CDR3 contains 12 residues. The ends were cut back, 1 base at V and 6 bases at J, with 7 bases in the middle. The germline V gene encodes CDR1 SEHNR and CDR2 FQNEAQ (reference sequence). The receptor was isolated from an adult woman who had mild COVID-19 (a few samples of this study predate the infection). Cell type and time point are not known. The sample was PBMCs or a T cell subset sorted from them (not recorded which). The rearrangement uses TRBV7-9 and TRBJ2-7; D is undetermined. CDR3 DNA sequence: TGTGCCAGCAGCTTAGGGGGAATCGAGCAGTACTTC. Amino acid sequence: CASSLGGIEQYF. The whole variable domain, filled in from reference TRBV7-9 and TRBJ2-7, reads DTGVSQNPRHKITKRGQNVTFRCDPISEHNRLYWYRQTLGQGPEFLTYFQNEAQLEKSRLLSDRFSAERPKGSFSTLEIQRTEQGDSAMYLCASSLGGIEQYFGPGTRLTVT.